The source of this T cell receptor (beta chain) is a study of cytomegalovirus exposure and HLA in healthy donors. PCR primers comprised 60 Vbeta and 13 Jbeta primers. Sequenced by immunoSEQ multiplex PCR; TCRdb stores in-frame clones only, minus some. The sample holds around 170,000 clones, 84% seen once. Whole-study findings and limits: No immune exposure information besides CMV serostatus was available. When the data were analyzed later, several of the most significant clusters appeared to be linked to common viral pathogens. Presence/absence analyses treated sequencing depth as roughly uniform across donors.

Note on this clone: Its antigen is not known.

Germline-derived CDR1 and CDR2 are LNHDA and SQIVND (reference sequence). V was pared by 7 bases and J by 7 bases, with 19 bases of the junction left unmatched. This CDR3 has 16 amino acids. Sequencing was carried out using PBMCs. V and J are TRBV19 and TRBJ2-7; TRBD2 matches at 7 bases. The clonotype comes from a boy aged 2 to 10 in good health and CMV-seronegative. Here the CDR3 reads CASMTSQGWGLREQYF. The CDR3 DNA follows: TGTGCCAGTATGACTAGCCAGGGCTGGGGCCTCCGGGAGCAGTACTTC.